A selection of T cell receptor beta chains follows, all from one sample in a study of molecular identifiers for immune sequencing clone quantification. Using its own MiXCR run on the PCR reads, TCRdb lists one record per CDR3 protein. The repertoire holds around 460,000 distinct CDR3 sequences, roughly a fifth seen once, with about 0.8% in the top ten. Sequenced material: naive CD8+ T cells from blood, with Jurkat cell RNA spiked in. These receptor sequences come from a human donor in good health. Some libraries in this study had Jurkat cell RNA spiked in. Both conserved end residues are part of each CDR3. Fields, in order: V gene, J gene, D gene, clone size, CDR3 protein, CDR3 DNA. A D gene is named only where the DNA matches it firmly. Expanded clones get a size class; other rows say once, few or many, or leave the size out.

>TRBV21-1|TRBJ2-7|.|.
CASSKARGLAGSYEQYF
TGTGCCAGCAGCAAAGCGCGAGGGCTAGCGGGGTCCTACGAGCAGTACTTC
>TRBV29-1|TRBJ2-1|.|many
CSVEDRSSYNEQFF
TGCAGCGTTGAAGACAGGAGCTCCTACAATGAGCAGTTCTTC
>TRBV12-3/TRBV12-4|TRBJ2-7|.|.
CASSPGTTGEYEQYF
TGTGCCAGCAGTCCCGGGACCACCGGAGAATACGAGCAGTACTTC
>TRBV7-9|TRBJ2-5|TRBD1|.
CASSGRDRRQETQYF
TGTGCCAGCAGCGGACGGGACAGGCGGCAAGAGACCCAGTACTTC
>TRBV4-3|TRBJ2-7|.|few
CASSQDLGPPYEQYF
TGCGCCAGCAGCCAAGATCTGGGCCCTCCCTACGAGCAGTACTTC
>TRBV29-1|TRBJ2-2|TRBD1|many
CSVDRGLNTGELFF
TGCAGCGTTGACAGGGGGCTTAACACCGGGGAGCTGTTTTTT
>TRBV20-1|TRBJ1-2|.|.
CSAAGSNYGYTF
TGCAGTGCTGCAGGGTCTAACTATGGCTACACCTTC
>TRBV4-3|TRBJ2-3|.|many
CASSQDRAGTDTQYF
TGCGCCAGCAGCCAAGATAGGGCAGGGACAGATACGCAGTATTTT
>TRBV29-1|TRBJ1-1|.|many
CSVEVPEAFF
TGCAGCGTTGAGGTCCCTGAAGCTTTCTTT
>TRBV27|TRBJ2-7|TRBD1|.
CASSFADRDYEQYF
TGTGCCAGCAGTTTTGCCGACAGGGACTACGAGCAGTACTTC
>TRBV9|TRBJ1-2|.|.
CASSVDTTGYGYTF
TGTGCCAGCAGCGTAGACACCACCGGCTATGGCTACACCTTC